Listed below are T cell receptor beta chains from one sample, sequenced in a study of blood T cell repertoires in COVID-19. Sequenced by immunoSEQ multiplex PCR; TCRdb stores in-frame clones only, minus some. Of 300,000 to 350,000 clones in the sample, around 88% were seen once. Sequenced: peripheral blood. The receptors shown here come from a woman under 40 with COVID-19, enrolled during active disease. The CDR3 runs from the conserved cysteine through the conserved F or W. A D gene is named only where the DNA matches it firmly. Part of the rows lack a size; the others show once, few, many or a class for expanded clones.

TRBV7-9	once	TRBJ1-1	-	TGTGCCAGCAGCTTCAAAAGGGGCACTGAAGCTTTCTTT	CASSFKRGTEAFF
TRBV6-1	once	TRBJ1-1	TRBD1	TGTGCCAGCAGTGAAGCGCCGGGACAGGTGAACACTGAAGCTTTCTTT	CASSEAPGQVNTEAFF
TRBV5-1	-	TRBJ2-3	TRBD2	TGCGCCAGCAGCTTAGCCTCGGCTAGCGGGGGGGCCAGGACAGATACGCAGTATTTT	CASSLASASGGARTDTQYF
TRBV18	-	TRBJ1-2	TRBD1	TGTGCCAGCTCCCACTTACCGGGACAGGGGAACTATGGCTACACCTTC	CASSHLPGQGNYGYTF
TRBV21-1	few	TRBJ1-4	-	TGTGCCAGCAGCAAATTCTGGGGGGTAACTAATGAAAAACTGTTTTTT	CASSKFWGVTNEKLFF
TRBV19	-	TRBJ1-5	-	TGTGCCAGTAGTGTCGCGGGGACGGCTAGCAATCAGCCCCAGCATTTT	CASSVAGTASNQPQHF
TRBV10-2	-	TRBJ1-5	-	TGCGCCCTAGAAATCCCGCGATGGGGCAATCAGCCCCAGCATTTT	CALEIPRWGNQPQHF
TRBV7-9	-	TRBJ2-3	TRBD1	TGTGCCAGCAGCCCGGGGACAGGGCAGTCTATAGATACGCAGTATTTT	CASSPGTGQSIDTQYF
TRBV12-3/TRBV12-4	-	TRBJ1-2	-	TGTGCCAGCAGCGGGGGGGAAGGCTACACCTTC	CASSGGEGYTF
TRBV4-2	-	TRBJ2-4	TRBD2	TGTGCCAGCAGCCAAGTTACCGGGGGGGCAGACATTCAGTACTTC	CASSQVTGGADIQYF
TRBV19	once	TRBJ1-1	TRBD1	TGTGCCAGTAGCCCGGCGGGGCACAGGGGGCGAGATGAAGCTTTCTTT	CASSPAGHRGRDEAFF
TRBV6-5	-	TRBJ2-5	-	TGTGCCAGCAGGCTGGCAGGGATGGAGACCCAGTACTTC	CASRLAGMETQYF
TRBV28	-	TRBJ1-1	-	TGTGCCAGCATCGGGGTATCTGAAGCTTTCTTT	CASIGVSEAFF
TRBV6-5	once	TRBJ2-7	-	TGTGCCAGCAGGACAGGCATCGAGCAGTACTTC	CASRTGIEQYF
TRBV7-9	-	TRBJ1-6	-	TGTGCCAGCAGCTCGATCGTGGAGGTGGGTTCACCCCTCCACTTT	CASSSIVEVGSPLHF
TRBV12-5	once	TRBJ2-7	TRBD1	TGTGCTAGTGGTTTGGAAGGGGGCCCCTACGAGCAGTACTTC	CASGLEGGPYEQYF
TRBV10-3	-	TRBJ2-7	TRBD1	TGTGCCATCAGTGAGCCTCAGTTTCAGGGGGCGCAAAACGAGCAGTACTTC	CAISEPQFQGAQNEQYF
TRBV28	-	TRBJ2-1	TRBD2	TGTGCCAGCAGTTCGCCGGGGGGCTCCTACAATGAGCAGTTCTTC	CASSSPGGSYNEQFF
TRBV2	-	TRBJ1-5	TRBD1	TGTGCCAGCAGTTACGCAGGGGGTAGCAATCAGCCCCAGCATTTT	CASSYAGGSNQPQHF
TRBV6-1	once	TRBJ1-2	-	TGTGCCAGCAGTGAAGGGCCGGGACTCCGTCCTGGCTACACCTTC	CASSEGPGLRPGYTF
TRBV3-1/TRBV3-2	-	TRBJ2-3	TRBD2	TGTGCCAGCAGCCTCCGCACCGGGGGGGCCAGAGATACGCAGTATTTT	CASSLRTGGARDTQYF
TRBV2	-	TRBJ2-2	-	TGTGCCAGCGATTCGACAGCGAACACCGGGGAGCTGTTTTTT	CASDSTANTGELFF
TRBV7-6	many	TRBJ1-2	-	TGTGCCAGCAGCTTAGTAGAGGGCGGATTTTATGGCTACACCTTC	CASSLVEGGFYGYTF
TRBV5-1	-	TRBJ2-5	TRBD2	TGCGCCAGCAGCCTAGCGGTAAGCCAAGAGACCCAGTACTTC	CASSLAVSQETQYF
TRBV15	-	TRBJ2-1	-	TGTGCCACCAGCAGAGCCAGGGTGGGCAATGAGCAGTTCTTC	CATSRARVGNEQFF
TRBV11-1	-	TRBJ1-4	TRBD1	TGTGCCACCCAGCGGGACAGGGGCGAAAAACTGTTTTTT	CATQRDRGEKLFF
TRBV7-2	few	TRBJ1-1	TRBD1	TGTGCCAGCAGCTCCACAGGGGGCAGAGTGACTGAAGCTTTCTTT	CASSSTGGRVTEAFF
TRBV9	-	TRBJ2-7	-	TGTGCCAGCAGCCCAGGCAGTAACTCCTACGAGCAGTACTTC	CASSPGSNSYEQYF
TRBV12-3/TRBV12-4	-	TRBJ2-5	-	TGTGCCAGCAGCGCGGGACACCAAGAGACCCAGTACTTC	CASSAGHQETQYF
TRBV14	-	TRBJ1-3	TRBD1	TGTGCCAGCAGCCAAGACGGGGACAGTCCAGGAAACACCATATATTTT	CASSQDGDSPGNTIYF
TRBV7-3	-	TRBJ1-1	-	TGTGCCAGCAGCTTAATGGGCAGGGACACTGAAGCTTTCTTT	CASSLMGRDTEAFF
TRBV2	-	TRBJ1-1	-	TGTGCCAGCAGAGAGGACACTGAAGCTTTCTTT	CASREDTEAFF
TRBV6-5	-	TRBJ1-1	TRBD1	TGTGCCAGCAGTTACCTGAACAGGGGTGAAGCTTTCTTT	CASSYLNRGEAFF
TRBV19	-	TRBJ2-3	-	TGTGCCAGTAGCCCCCCCGGACAGCTTAAAGATACGCAGTATTTT	CASSPPGQLKDTQYF
TRBV6-6	-	TRBJ1-1	-	TGTGCCACCGTTAAGGGGGATCTTTCGGACACTGAAGCTTTCTTT	CATVKGDLSDTEAFF
TRBV19	few	TRBJ1-4	-	TGTGCCAGTAGTATTCGGGGGGGCACTAATGAAAAACTGTTTTTT	CASSIRGGTNEKLFF
TRBV13	-	TRBJ1-2	TRBD1	TGTGCCAGCAGCCCAAGGACAGGGACCTATGGCTACACCTTC	CASSPRTGTYGYTF
TRBV7-9	-	TRBJ1-5	-	TGTGCCGGATACAGGGCCAGGAGCAATCAGCCCCAGCATTTT	CAGYRARSNQPQHF
TRBV11-3	few	TRBJ1-1	TRBD1	TGTGCCAGCAGCCAATCAGGGACAGGGGCCCGGAGCACTGAAGCTTTCTTT	CASSQSGTGARSTEAFF
TRBV2	-	TRBJ2-5	-	TGTGCCAGCAGTGAAGACGTCTATTCAAAAAAAGAGACCCAGTACTTC	CASSEDVYSKKETQYF
TRBV27	-	TRBJ2-3	-	TGTGCCAGCACTAATCAGGGGTTTACAGATACGCAGTATTTT	CASTNQGFTDTQYF
TRBV5-1	-	TRBJ2-7	-	TGCGCCAGCAGCTCAACGTTTCCGGGGGGCCGCTACGAGCAGTACTTC	CASSSTFPGGRYEQYF
TRBV28	-	TRBJ1-6	-	TGTGCCAGCAGTTCCCCGGGACAAGATGGCGCAAGTTCACCCCTCCACTTT	CASSSPGQDGASSPLHF
TRBV5-1	-	TRBJ2-3	TRBD2	TGCGCCAGCAAGACTAGCGGTGCGACAGATACGCAGTATTTT	CASKTSGATDTQYF